Each of the 26 T cell receptor beta chains below was sequenced from the same sample in a study of identifying expanded T cells in peripheral blood. Using immunoSEQ multiplex PCR, the repertoire was profiled, and TCRdb retains in-frame clones only, with some absent. The sample lists around 100,000 clones, roughly 91% occurring once. Sequencing was performed on blood. These receptors all come from a person between 18 and 75 years old in good health.

V is TRBV6-5 and J is TRBJ2-2, with no clear D. The V gene lost 7 bases and the J gene lost 5 bases, with 11 bases spanning the gap. The CDR3 loop spans 13 amino acids. Germline assignment: CDR1 MNHEY and CDR2 SVGAGI. CDR3 residues: CASTSPWTGELFF. CDR3 nucleotide sequence: TGTGCCAGCACCTCACCCTGGACCGGGGAGCTGTTTTTT.

The CDR3 protein is CASSPSGSKKLFF. The CDR3 DNA is TGTGCCAGCAGCCCTTCGGGGAGTAAAAAACTGTTTTTT. This chain links TRBV6-6 with TRBJ1-4, with D unclear. Trimming took off 6 bases at V and 9 bases at J, with 14 bases between the two ends. The CDR3 runs to 13 residues. Germline assignment: CDR1 MNHNY and CDR2 SVGAGI (reference sequence).

The chain has TRBV7-9 and TRBJ1-1; D is possibly TRBD1 (5 bases). With 11 bases removed from V and 3 bases from J, the gap between germline ends came to 13 bases. CDR3 length: 12 amino acids. Germline V gene sequence: CDR1 SEHNR, CDR2 FQNEAQ (reference sequence). CDR3 nucleotides: TGTGCCGGGAGGGGAGAGGACACTGAAGCTTTCTTT. It is translated as CAGRGEDTEAFF.

The chain has TRBV12-5 and TRBJ1-1, with D perhaps TRBD1 (6 bases). Germline loops: CDR1 LGHNT, CDR2 FRNRAP. The CDR3 spans 18 residues. The V gene lost 3 bases and the J gene lost 3 bases, with 23 bases spanning the gap. CDR3 in DNA: TGTGCTAGTGGTTTACTGCGGGGGCGGTCGTCCCCGGACACTGAAGCTTTCTTT. This sequence encodes CASGLLRGRSSPDTEAFF.

The chain uses TRBV6-1 and TRBJ1-1; D may be TRBD1 (5 bases). Germline V lookup: CDR1 MNHNS, CDR2 SASEGT. Trimming removed 1 base from V and 4 bases from J, with 19 bases in between. The CDR3 has 17 amino acids. For the CDR3, the DNA is TGTGCCAGCAGTGAAGTCGGCTTTTTACAAGGGGCCACTGAAGCTTTCTTT. It encodes CASSEVGFLQGATEAFF.

The chain uses TRBV15 and TRBJ2-3; D is undetermined. The CDR3 runs to 16 residues. CDR1 and CDR2 (germline): LNHNV, YYDKDF (reference sequence). V lost 0 bases, J lost 4 bases, and 14 bases lay in between. The CDR3 loop is CATSRDRPRIADTQYF. The CDR3 coding sequence is TGTGCCACCAGCAGAGATCGGCCTAGGATTGCAGATACGCAGTATTTT.

The gene calls are TRBV7-8 and TRBJ1-2; D unresolved. The V gene lost 1 base and the J gene lost 8 bases, with 8 bases spanning the gap. CDR3 length equals 12 residues. Germline CDR1 and CDR2: SGHVS and FQNEAQ. The DNA for the CDR3 is TGTGCCAGCAGCTTAGGGGGTGGCGGCTACACCTTC. Its protein is CASSLGGGGYTF.

The rearrangement uses TRBV7-8 and TRBJ1-5; D uncertain. The CDR3 loop spans 14 amino acids. Germline loops: CDR1 SGHVS, CDR2 FQNEAQ. Trimming removed 3 bases from V and 4 bases from J, with 10 bases in between. The CDR3 DNA is TGTGCCAGCAGCTTTGGAATCGCGAATCAGCCCCAGCATTTT. This encodes CASSFGIANQPQHF.

The gene calls are TRBV6-5 and TRBJ2-7, with D maybe TRBD1 (6 bases). CDR1 MNHEY and CDR2 SVGAGI come from the germline V gene. The length of the CDR3 is 14 residues. The ends were cut back, 4 bases at V and 2 bases at J, with 12 bases in the middle. CDR3 coding DNA: TGTGCCAGCAGTTTACAGGGAATCGCCTACGAGCAGTACTTC. Protein: CASSLQGIAYEQYF.

This clone has a single count. This chain uses TRBV27 with TRBJ1-4; 10 bases are a match to TRBD1. The germline gives CDR1 MNHEY, CDR2 SMNVEV (reference sequence). This CDR3 is built from 15 residues. Trimming removed 3 bases from V and 7 bases from J; junction bases left unmatched: 5. The CDR3 DNA is TGTGCCAGCAGTTTTTTGGGACAGGGGTCTGAAAAACTGTTTTTT. It encodes CASSFLGQGSEKLFF.

In its sample, this clone was seen once. This chain uses TRBV2 with TRBJ2-3, with 7 positions matching TRBD1. The V segment lost 10 bases and the J segment 4 bases; nucleotides outside the gene matches: 11. CDR1 is SNHLY, CDR2 FYNNEI, per germline. This CDR3 has 14 residues. The CDR3 here is CATGRQGNADTQYF. CDR3 DNA: TGTGCCACCGGTAGACAGGGCAACGCAGATACGCAGTATTTT.

This sequence joins TRBV7-2 and TRBJ2-7, with TRBD2 matching over 7 bases. V was clipped by 1 base and J by 2 bases; unmatched bases: 2. The CDR3 consists of 14 residues. The V gene's germline CDR1 is SGHTA and CDR2 FQGNSA. CDR3 sequence: CASSLERGTYEQYF. The CDR3, as DNA: TGTGCCAGCAGCTTAGAGCGGGGAACCTACGAGCAGTACTTC. The whole variable domain, filled in from reference TRBV7-2 and TRBJ2-7, reads GAGVSQSPSNKVTEKGKDVELRCDPISGHTALYWYRQSLGQGLEFLIYFQGNSAPDKSGLPSDRFSAERTGGSVSTLTIQRTQQEDSAVYLCASSLERGTYEQYFGPGTRLTVT.

This clone showed up just once. The chain recombines TRBV18 with TRBJ2-2, with a tentative D call TRBD1 (6 bases). From germline, CDR1 is KGHSH and CDR2 LQKENI. Trimming took off 6 bases at V and 4 bases at J, with 12 bases between the two ends. The CDR3 contains 14 residues. CDR3 residues: CASSLRGITGELFF. CDR3 sequence (DNA): TGTGCCAGCTCCCTAAGGGGGATCACCGGGGAGCTGTTTTTT.

The sample holds one count of this clone. This chain joins TRBV6-1 and TRBJ2-7; no reliable D call. Germline CDR1 is MNHNS and CDR2 is SASEGT. V gave up 3 bases and J gave up 0 bases, with 15 bases separating them. This CDR3 comprises 16 residues. The DNA for the CDR3 is TGTGCCAGCAGTGAGGCTCCGGGCCTTAGCTCCTACGAGCAGTACTTC. It specifies CASSEAPGLSSYEQYF.

The rearrangement joins TRBV28 to TRBJ2-1; 7 positions match TRBD1. The CDR3 is 14 residues long. CDR1 is MDHEN and CDR2 is SYDVKM in the germline V gene. With 4 bases clipped from V and 8 bases from J, the junction kept 8 bases outside the gene matches. The CDR3 loop is CASSSPRGWDEQFF. The CDR3 nucleotides are TGTGCCAGCAGTTCCCCCAGGGGGTGGGATGAGCAGTTCTTC.

This chain connects TRBV28 to TRBJ1-4; 8 bases map to TRBD1. CDR1 is MDHEN, CDR2 SYDVKM, per germline. The CDR3 extends over 19 amino acids. V lost 4 bases, J lost 7 bases, and 20 bases stayed unmatched. The chain's CDR3 is CASSSFTHSYRGVGEKLFF. Here the CDR3 DNA reads TGTGCCAGCAGTTCCTTTACTCATAGTTACAGGGGGGTAGGTGAAAAACTGTTTTTT.

This chain joins TRBV18 and TRBJ1-5, with TRBD1 identical over 7 bases. This CDR3 is 15 amino acids long. Trimming at V came to 5 bases and at J to 0 bases, leaving 4 bases not matched to a gene. Per germline, CDR1 KGHSH and CDR2 LQKENI. The CDR3 DNA reads as TGTGCCAGCTCATCGGGACAGCCTAGCAATCAGCCCCAGCATTTT. Amino acid sequence: CASSSGQPSNQPQHF.

This chain joins TRBV19 and TRBJ1-5; D might be TRBD1 (5 bases). The CDR3 is 15 amino acids. Germline V lookup: CDR1 LNHDA, CDR2 SQIVND (reference sequence). Trimming stripped 7 bases from V and 3 bases from J, with 16 bases between. CDR3 sequence (DNA): TGTGCCAGTACCTTCCTTCAGGGTTCCAATCAGCCCCAGCATTTT. It encodes CASTFLQGSNQPQHF. The whole variable domain, filled in from reference TRBV19 and TRBJ1-5, reads DGGITQSPKYLFRKEGQNVTLSCEQNLNHDAMYWYRQDPGQGLRLIYYSQIVNDFQKGDIAEGYSVSREKKESFPLTVTSAQKNPTAFYLCASTFLQGSNQPQHFGDGTRLSIL.

This chain joins TRBV9 and TRBJ2-1, with 10 bases identical to TRBD2. This CDR3 spans 15 amino acids. Looked up from germline, CDR1 is SGDLS and CDR2 is YYNGEE. Losses at the gene ends were 2 bases for V and 7 bases for J; bases not matched to a gene: 6. The CDR3 here is CASSVFSGGRNEQFF. The CDR3, as DNA: TGTGCCAGCAGCGTTTTTAGCGGGGGGCGGAATGAGCAGTTCTTC.

This clone was seen just once. This chain joins TRBV29-1 and TRBJ1-2; TRBD1 matches 9 bases. Trimming removed 7 bases from V and 0 bases from J; junction bases left unmatched: 6. This CDR3 is built from 14 residues. CDR1 is SQVTM and CDR2 is ANQGSEA in the germline V gene. The DNA for the CDR3 is TGCAGCGCCCCGGACAGGGGAACTAACTATGGCTACACCTTC. Protein product: CSAPDRGTNYGYTF. The whole variable domain, remainder taken from reference TRBV29-1 and TRBJ1-2, is SAVISQKPSRDICQRGTSLTIQCQVDSQVTMMFWYRQQPGQSLTLIATANQGSEATYESGFVIDKFPISRPNLTFSTLTVSNMSPEDSSIYLCSAPDRGTNYGYTFGSGTRLTVV.

This chain links TRBV5-4 with TRBJ2-3; D is unresolved. The germline gives CDR1 SGHNT, CDR2 YYREEE (reference sequence). Between the trimmed V and J ends, which lost 4 bases and 6 bases, there was a span of 9 bases. The CDR3 has 12 residues. In DNA form, the CDR3 reads TGTGCCAGCAGCCCCCACCAGGATACGCAGTATTTT. Translating it yields CASSPHQDTQYF.

With regard to this clone: This sample also contains other DNA sequences that code for the same CDR3. J is TRBJ2-3 and V is TRBV11-3, with D tentatively TRBD1 or TRBD2 (5 bases each). The CDR3 is 13 amino acids. Germline V CDR1 and CDR2: SGHNT, YENEEA. Deletions cut 1 base from V and 3 bases from J, with 5 bases between. CDR3 protein: CASSLGGTDTQYF. In DNA, the CDR3 is TGTGCCAGCAGCTTAGGGGGGACAGATACGCAGTATTTT.

The chain uses TRBV7-8 and TRBJ1-5; D uncertain. The ends were cut back, 4 bases at V and 0 bases at J, with 16 bases in the middle. The CDR3 length is 17 residues. Looked up from germline, CDR1 is SGHVS and CDR2 is FQNEAQ. CDR3 sequence (DNA): TGTGCCAGCAGCTCTGGGTCAGGCCCTTATAGCAATCAGCCCCAGCATTTT. This sequence encodes CASSSGSGPYSNQPQHF.

The chain combines TRBV6-5 with TRBJ2-7; TRBD2 matches at 10 bases. Germline assignment: CDR1 MNHEY and CDR2 SVGAGI. V shed 8 bases and J 4 bases; nucleotides not matched to a gene: 11. The CDR3 sequence is 15 residues long. The DNA of the CDR3 is TGTGCCAGCGGGAGAGGTCCTAGCGGGGGATACGAGCAGTACTTC. The encoded protein is CASGRGPSGGYEQYF.

This chain links TRBV11-2 with TRBJ2-5; D possibly matches TRBD1 or TRBD2 (6 bases each). Germline lookup yields CDR1 SGHAT and CDR2 FQNNGV. The CDR3 runs to 15 residues. Deletions cut 1 base from V and 4 bases from J, with 13 bases between. The CDR3 here is CASSLGGGTLETQYF. The CDR3 coding sequence is TGTGCCAGCAGCTTAGGAGGGGGGACACTAGAGACCCAGTACTTC.

The rearrangement links TRBV6-5 to TRBJ2-2; no reliable D call. The germline V gene encodes CDR1 MNHEY and CDR2 SVGAGI. V was shortened by 6 bases and J by 4 bases, with 12 bases between the two germline ends. The CDR3 is made up of 14 amino acids. The CDR3 nucleotides are TGTGCCAGCAGACTCACGCCTGGCACCGGGGAGCTGTTTTTT. It codes for CASRLTPGTGELFF.